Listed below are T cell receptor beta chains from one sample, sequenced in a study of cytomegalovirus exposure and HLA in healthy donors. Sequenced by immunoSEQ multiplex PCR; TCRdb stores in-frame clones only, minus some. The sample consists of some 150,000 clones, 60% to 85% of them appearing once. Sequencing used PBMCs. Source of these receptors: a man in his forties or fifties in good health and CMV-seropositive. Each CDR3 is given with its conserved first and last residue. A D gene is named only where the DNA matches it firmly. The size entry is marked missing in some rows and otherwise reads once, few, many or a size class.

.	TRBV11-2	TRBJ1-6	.	CASSLIIGGISPLHF	TGTGCCAGCAGCTTAATCATCGGGGGGATTTCACCCCTCCACTTT
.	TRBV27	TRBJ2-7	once	CASRSFGTSEQYF	TGTGCCAGCAGGTCCTTCGGGACTTCCGAGCAGTACTTC
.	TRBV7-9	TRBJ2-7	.	CASSLGSSSYEQYF	TGTGCCAGCAGCTTAGGTAGTTCTTCCTACGAGCAGTACTTC
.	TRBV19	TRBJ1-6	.	CASSIGRRGSPLHF	TGTGCCAGTAGTATAGGACGGAGGGGTTCACCCCTCCACTTT
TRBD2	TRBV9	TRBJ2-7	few	CASSVASTSGLYEQYF	TGTGCCAGCAGCGTAGCTAGCACTAGCGGACTCTACGAGCAGTACTTC
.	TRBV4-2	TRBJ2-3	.	CASSQRVTEVTDTQYF	TGTGCCAGCAGCCAAAGGGTCACGGAGGTCACAGATACGCAGTATTTT
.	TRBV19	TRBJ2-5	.	CASSQGGRVKETQYF	TGTGCCAGTAGTCAGGGCGGCAGGGTTAAAGAGACCCAGTACTTC
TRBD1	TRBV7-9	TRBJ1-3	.	CASRPHGQGNGNTIYF	TGTGCCAGCAGACCTCATGGACAGGGGAACGGAAACACCATATATTTT
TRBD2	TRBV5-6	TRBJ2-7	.	CASSSERLAGVRYEQYF	TGTGCCAGCAGCTCCGAAAGGCTAGCGGGAGTTCGCTACGAGCAGTACTTC
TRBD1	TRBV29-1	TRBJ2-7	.	CSGGQVYEQYF	TGCAGCGGGGGACAGGTCTACGAGCAGTACTTC
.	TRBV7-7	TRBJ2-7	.	CASSLGQGDYEQYF	TGTGCTAGCAGCTTAGGGCAGGGTGACTACGAGCAGTACTTC
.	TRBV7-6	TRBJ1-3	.	CASSLGGSVNTIYF	TGTGCCAGCAGCTTAGGGGGCTCAGTGAACACCATATATTTT
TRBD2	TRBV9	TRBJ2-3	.	CASSGGLAGITDTQYF	TGTGCCAGCAGCGGAGGACTAGCGGGGATCACAGATACGCAGTATTTT
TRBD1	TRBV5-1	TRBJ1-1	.	CASSLAGGGTEAFF	TGCGCCAGCAGCTTGGCAGGGGGCGGCACTGAAGCTTTCTTT
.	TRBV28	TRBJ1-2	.	CASSQGLFGFGYTF	TGTGCCAGCAGTCAGGGACTGTTTGGATTTGGCTACACCTTC
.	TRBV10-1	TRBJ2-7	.	CASSHKGSYEQYF	TGCGCCAGCAGCCACAAGGGGTCCTACGAGCAGTACTTC
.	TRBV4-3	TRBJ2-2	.	CASSPTDGRGTGELFF	TGCGCCAGCAGCCCTACCGACGGGAGAGGCACCGGGGAGCTGTTTTTT
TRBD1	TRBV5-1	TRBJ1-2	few	CASRPGQGLNGYTF	TGCGCCAGCAGACCGGGACAGGGTTTGAACGGCTACACCTTC
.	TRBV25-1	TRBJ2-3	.	CASSDWGTKDTQYF	TGTGCCAGCAGTGATTGGGGCACTAAAGATACGCAGTATTTT
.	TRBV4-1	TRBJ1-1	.	CASITTTGNTEAFF	TGCGCCAGCATCACAACGACAGGGAACACTGAAGCTTTCTTT
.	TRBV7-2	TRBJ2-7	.	CASSLASDLSYEQYF	TGTGCCAGCAGCTTAGCCAGCGACTTATCCTACGAGCAGTACTTC
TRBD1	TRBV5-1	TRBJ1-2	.	CASSLDRGSGYTF	TGCGCCAGCAGCTTGGACAGGGGCAGCGGCTACACCTTC
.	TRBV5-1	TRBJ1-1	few	CASSLGGIEAFF	TGCGCCAGCAGCTTAGGAGGGATTGAAGCTTTCTTT
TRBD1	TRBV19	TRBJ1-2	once	CASSVYLRQGYGYTF	TGTGCCAGTAGTGTGTACCTCCGACAGGGCTATGGCTACACCTTC
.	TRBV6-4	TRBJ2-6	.	CASSDRGLGANVLTF	TGTGCCAGCAGTGACCGAGGGTTGGGGGCCAACGTCCTGACTTTC
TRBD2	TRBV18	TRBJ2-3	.	CASSPPRLAGRSTDTQYF	TGTGCCAGCTCACCACCGCGGCTAGCGGGCCGTAGCACAGATACGCAGTATTTT
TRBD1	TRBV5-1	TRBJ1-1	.	CASSVTGFGLRTEAFF	TGCGCCAGCAGCGTGACAGGGTTCGGCCTGAGGACTGAAGCTTTCTTT
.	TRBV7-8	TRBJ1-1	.	CASSSTGNTEAFF	TGTGCCAGCAGTTCGACGGGTAACACTGAAGCTTTCTTT
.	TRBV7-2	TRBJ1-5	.	CASGPGGDNQPQHF	TGTGCCAGCGGCCCGGGGGGTGACAATCAGCCCCAGCATTTT
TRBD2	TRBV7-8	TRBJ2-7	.	CASSLGVASGKYEQYF	TGTGCCAGCAGCTTAGGAGTGGCTAGCGGGAAGTACGAGCAGTACTTC
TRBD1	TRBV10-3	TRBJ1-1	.	CAISESRTGGDTEAFF	TGTGCCATCAGTGAGTCGCGGACAGGGGGGGACACTGAAGCTTTCTTT
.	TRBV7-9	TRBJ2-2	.	CASSLDQFTGELFF	TGTGCCAGCAGCTTAGACCAGTTCACCGGGGAGCTGTTTTTT
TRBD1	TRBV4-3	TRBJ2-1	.	CASSQASGTGVKYEQFF	TGCGCCAGCAGCCAAGCCTCCGGGACAGGGGTGAAGTATGAGCAGTTCTTC
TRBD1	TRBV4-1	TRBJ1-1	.	CASSQGFRGTYTEAFF	TGCGCCAGCAGCCAGGGCTTCAGGGGGACTTACACTGAAGCTTTCTTT
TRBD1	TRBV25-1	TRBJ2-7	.	CASRGTGIEQYF	TGTGCCAGCAGAGGGACAGGCATCGAGCAGTACTTC
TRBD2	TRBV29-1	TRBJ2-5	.	CSCYTGGPETQYF	TGCAGCTGTTATACGGGGGGGCCGGAGACCCAGTACTTC
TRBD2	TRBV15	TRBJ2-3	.	CATSRGRLAGGRFTDTQYF	TGTGCCACCAGCAGAGGGAGACTAGCGGGAGGTCGTTTCACAGATACGCAGTATTTT
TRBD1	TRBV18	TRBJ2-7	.	CASSQTTGGYEQYF	TGTGCCAGCTCACAGACGACAGGGGGTTACGAGCAGTACTTC
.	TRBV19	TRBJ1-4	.	CASSVPPQGKLFF	TGTGCCAGTAGTGTCCCCCCCCAGGGGAAACTGTTTTTT
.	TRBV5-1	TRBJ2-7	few	CASSFEAGQYEQYF	TGCGCCAGCAGCTTTGAGGCAGGGCAGTACGAGCAGTACTTC
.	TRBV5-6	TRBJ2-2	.	CASSSDGGYTGELFF	TGTGCCAGCAGTTCTGACGGGGGTTACACCGGGGAGCTGTTTTTT